One sample yielded the 12 T cell receptor beta chains listed below, sequenced in a study of blood T cell repertoires in COVID-19. Repertoires were generated with immunoSEQ multiplex PCR, while TCRdb's copy carries only in-frame clones and drops some. The sample has 66,000 or so clones; about 86% are singletons. The material sequenced was peripheral blood. These TCRs come from a man aged 45-60 years with active COVID-19.

The CDR3: CAWSVLGQPQHF. The CDR3 DNA follows: TGTGCCTGGAGTGTTCTCGGGCAGCCCCAGCATTTT. V gene TRBV30 combines with J gene TRBJ1-5; D uncertain. Germline lookup yields CDR1 GTSNPN and CDR2 SVGIG (reference sequence). V lost 0 bases, J lost 7 bases, and 7 bases lay in between. The CDR3 length is 12 residues.

The V call is TRBV21-1, the J call TRBJ1-1; no check of the table's D call, TRBD1, against the DNA was made. TRBV21-1 is marked as a pseudogene. The CDR3 loop spans 18 amino acids. The CDR3 sequence is CASSKENENYRPDTEAFF. The DNA for the CDR3 is TGTGCCAGCAGCAAAGAAAATGAGAATTACAGGCCCGACACTGAAGCTTTCTTT.

V is TRBV2 and J is TRBJ1-3; D is ambiguous. The CDR3 is 14 residues long. From germline, CDR1 is SNHLY and CDR2 FYNNEI. Trimming pared 6 bases from V and 4 bases from J, leaving 13 bases between. Here the CDR3 DNA reads TGTGCCAGCAGGGAGGGCAGGTCAGGAAACACCATATATTTT. Translation gives CASREGRSGNTIYF.

The gene calls are TRBV4-2 and TRBJ1-2; D perhaps matches TRBD1 (6 bases). Germline V gene data show CDR1 as LGHNA and CDR2 as YNFKEQ. The length of the CDR3 is 16 residues. The germline V and J ends were trimmed by 1 base and 4 bases, with 16 bases remaining between them. The CDR3 protein is CASSQGRNAGAYGYTF. The CDR3 nucleotides are TGTGCCAGCAGCCAAGGTCGCAATGCGGGGGCCTATGGCTACACCTTC.

This rearrangement joins TRBV6-1 to TRBJ2-3, with 10 bases matching TRBD2. The CDR3 is 15 residues long. V shed 2 bases and J 2 bases; nucleotides not matched to a gene: 1. Germline values: CDR1 MNHNS, CDR2 SASEGT. CDR3 nucleotide sequence: TGTGCCAGCAGTGAACTAGCGGGAGACACAGATACGCAGTATTTT. Protein sequence: CASSELAGDTDTQYF.

The V and J genes are TRBV12-3 or TRBV12-4 and TRBJ1-1; D is unclear. The CDR3 length is 13 residues. Trimming left V 1 base short and J 2 bases short, with 5 bases between. Here the CDR3 reads CASSLELNTEAFF. CDR3 coding DNA: TGTGCCAGCAGTTTAGAACTCAACACTGAAGCTTTCTTT.

V usage is TRBV5-4 and J usage is TRBJ2-1; 8 positions agree with TRBD2. The V gene end was trimmed by 1 base and the J gene end by 4 bases; junction bases not matched to a gene: 7. This CDR3 is built from 16 residues. Germline CDR1 and CDR2: SGHNT and YYREEE (reference sequence). CDR3 sequence (DNA): TGTGCCAGCAGCTTGTGGGTACTAGCGGAGTACAATGAGCAGTTCTTC. It codes for CASSLWVLAEYNEQFF.

The J gene is TRBJ1-1, the V gene TRBV5-4; 7 positions agree with TRBD1. V dropped 2 bases and J dropped 7; count of bases not matched to a gene: 5. CDR1 and CDR2 (germline): SGHNT, YYREEE (reference sequence). This CDR3 has 13 residues. CDR3 nucleotides: TGTGCCAGCAGCTTAGGGACAGAGGGTGAAGCTTTCTTT. It encodes CASSLGTEGEAFF.

DNA for the CDR3: TGTGCCAGCAGGAGGGGGAGGGGCGATCAGCCCCAGCATTTT. It codes for CASRRGRGDQPQHF. The V gene is TRBV6-5, the J gene TRBJ1-5, with a tentative D call TRBD1 (6 bases). This CDR3 region has 14 residues. Trimming took 6 bases from V and 5 from J, leaving 14 bases between them. Germline assignment: CDR1 MNHEY and CDR2 SVGAGI.

V and J are TRBV3-1 (or the pseudogene TRBV3-2) and TRBJ2-1, with 8 bases aligning to TRBD2. Per the germline V gene, CDR1 is LGHDT and CDR2 is YNNKEL (reference sequence). Losses at the gene ends were 4 bases for V and 6 bases for J; bases not matched to a gene: 11. The CDR3 sequence is 16 residues long. CDR3 protein: CASSPRFGGGFNEQFF. The CDR3 bases are TGTGCCAGCAGCCCCCGTTTTGGCGGGGGGTTCAATGAGCAGTTCTTC.

V usage is TRBV2 and J usage is TRBJ2-1, with D possibly TRBD2 on 6 matching bases. V gave up 4 bases and J gave up 11 bases, with 15 bases separating them. The CDR3 consists of 13 residues. CDR1 is SNHLY, CDR2 FYNNEI, per germline. The CDR3 protein is CASSVGLPAQQFF. The DNA for the CDR3 is TGTGCCAGCAGTGTGGGACTCCCAGCCCAGCAGTTCTTC.

This clone was found once. This CDR3 reads CASNYDRAETQYF. In nucleotides, the CDR3 is TGTGCCAGCAACTATGACAGGGCGGAGACCCAGTACTTC. V and J are TRBV2 and TRBJ2-5; 7 bases map to TRBD1. CDR3 length: 13 amino acids. Unmatched junction bases numbered 7, after V lost 7 bases and J lost 5 bases. The germline V gene has CDR1 SNHLY and CDR2 FYNNEI.